Each of the 20 T cell receptor beta chains below was sequenced from the same sample in a study of cytotoxic CD8 clonotypes in ibrutinib-treated CLL. The repertoire was sequenced with immunoSEQ multiplex PCR; TCRdb's copy has only in-frame clones and lacks some. In the table there are roughly 53,000 clones, 50% to 70% of which are singletons. The sample in question was PBMCs, obtained at disease progression, from a patient treated with ibrutinib. Source of these receptors: a human donor with chronic lymphocytic leukemia.

This clone has a handful of counts. The chain is built from TRBV29-1 and TRBJ2-7, with TRBD1 as a possible D gene (6 bases). The CDR3 runs to 14 residues. Germline CDR1 reads SQVTM; CDR2 reads ANQGSEA. Trimming removed 4 bases at V and 4 bases at J, with 17 bases between. DNA for the CDR3: TGCAGCGTTGCACTCCAGGGGTACAATTACGAGCAGTACTTC. It is translated as CSVALQGYNYEQYF.

V usage is TRBV5-1 and J usage is TRBJ2-7, with 7 positions matching TRBD2. The CDR3 has 16 amino acids. Losses at the gene ends were 0 bases for V and 1 base for J; bases not matched to a gene: 7. Germline V gene sequence: CDR1 SGHRS, CDR2 YFSETQ. CDR3 sequence reads: CASSLGPSGGSYEQYF. As DNA, the CDR3 is TGCGCCAGCAGCTTGGGGCCTTCGGGGGGATCCTACGAGCAGTACTTC.

The CDR3 sequence is CASRPNGTSGGDYNEQFF. The CDR3 DNA is TGTGCCAGCAGACCAAACGGGACTAGCGGGGGGGACTACAATGAGCAGTTCTTC. The chain links TRBV21-1 to TRBJ2-1; the table gives TRBD2 as D, unverified against the DNA. TRBV21-1 is annotated as a pseudogene. The CDR3 length is 18 residues.

The V call is TRBV28, the J call TRBJ2-7, with D perhaps TRBD2 (6 bases). CDR3 size: 13 residues. Trimming removed 10 bases from V and 0 bases from J, with 13 bases in between. Germline V lookup: CDR1 MDHEN, CDR2 SYDVKM. The CDR3 spells CATGASDSYEQYF. The CDR3 DNA reads TGTGCCACCGGAGCTAGCGACTCCTACGAGCAGTACTTC.

The J gene is TRBJ2-1, the V gene TRBV2; D gene unclear. Germline V gene sequence: CDR1 SNHLY, CDR2 FYNNEI. V was pared by 6 bases and J by 7 bases, with 13 bases between. The CDR3 is made up of 13 amino acids. In nucleotides, the CDR3 is TGTGCCAGCAGACCGGACCTTCCGAATGAGCAGTTCTTC. It is translated as CASRPDLPNEQFF.

This clone was found many times. The CDR3 loop reads CASSLIAYEQYF. CDR3 DNA sequence: TGTGCCAGCAGCTTAATAGCCTACGAGCAGTACTTC. This chain joins TRBV11-3 and TRBJ2-7, with D unclear. This CDR3 has 12 residues. Between the trimmed V and J ends, which lost 2 bases and 2 bases, there was a span of 4 bases. The germline V gene encodes CDR1 SGHNT and CDR2 YENEEA.

The rearrangement links TRBV7-9 to TRBJ2-1; possible D gene TRBD1, 6 bases. V was clipped by 6 bases and J by 0 bases, with 15 bases between them. The CDR3 has 16 residues. Germline loops: CDR1 SEHNR, CDR2 FQNEAQ (reference sequence). The CDR3 DNA is TGTGCCAGCAGTCGCAACAGGGCGAGCTCCTACAATGAGCAGTTCTTC. The encoded protein is CASSRNRASSYNEQFF.

The chain carries TRBV6-5 and TRBJ1-2; 7 nucleotides agree with TRBD1. Germline V lookup: CDR1 MNHEY, CDR2 SVGAGI. The J segment lost 5 bases and the V segment lost 6 bases, leaving 12 bases of the junction unmatched. This CDR3 comprises 15 residues. CDR3 coding DNA: TGTGCCAGCAGGACCACAGGGGCTCAAGGGTATGGCTACACCTTC. Translating gives CASRTTGAQGYGYTF.

Only a few counts were recorded for this clone. This chain joins TRBV27 and TRBJ2-7; 9 positions agree with TRBD1. Germline CDR1 reads MNHEY; CDR2 reads SMNVEV (reference sequence). J gave up 4 bases and V 6 bases, and 1 base lay outside the gene matches. The length of the CDR3 is 12 residues. CDR3 residues: CASSGTGYEQYF. CDR3 nucleotides: TGTGCCAGCAGCGGGACAGGGTACGAGCAGTACTTC.

This sequence joins TRBV7-6 and TRBJ1-6; tentative D call: TRBD1 (6 bases). Germline loops: CDR1 SGHVS, CDR2 FNYEAQ. V was clipped by 0 bases and J by 9 bases, with 12 bases between them. This CDR3 has 15 residues. The CDR3 nucleotides read TGTGCCAGCAGCTTAGCGTCAGGGGTGGTTTCACCCCTCCACTTT. It is translated as CASSLASGVVSPLHF.

This sequence joins TRBV9 and TRBJ2-3, with D hard to call. The CDR3 loop spans 13 amino acids. V lost 7 bases to trimming and J lost 0 bases, with 9 bases between them. Germline V gene lookup returns CDR1 SGDLS and CDR2 YYNGEE. CDR3: CASYPGSTDTQYF. The CDR3 bases are TGTGCCAGCTATCCAGGCAGCACAGATACGCAGTATTTT. The variable domain in full, completed from reference TRBV9 and TRBJ2-3, reads DSGVTQTPKHLITATGQRVTLRCSPRSGDLSVYWYQQSLDQGLQFLIQYYNGEERAKGNILERFSAQQFPDLHSELNLSSLELGDSALYFCASYPGSTDTQYFGPGTRLTVL.

Only a few counts were recorded for this clone. The V gene is TRBV29-1, the J gene TRBJ1-1; the D gene is possibly TRBD1 (6 bases). The V end lost 4 bases, the J end lost 0 bases, and 9 bases lay between the germline ends. The CDR3 covers 13 residues. From germline, CDR1 is SQVTM and CDR2 ANQGSEA. CDR3 amino acids: CSVVGHLNTEAFF. The CDR3 nucleotides read TGCAGCGTTGTGGGACACCTGAACACTGAAGCTTTCTTT.

The chain carries TRBV30 and TRBJ2-7; 9 positions agree with TRBD2. The germline V gene encodes CDR1 GTSNPN and CDR2 SVGIG (reference sequence). The CDR3 spans 14 residues. The ends lost 2 bases at V and 1 base at J; junction bases unmatched: 3. The chain's CDR3 is CAWSRAGGSYEQYF. CDR3 DNA: TGTGCCTGGAGTAGGGCGGGAGGGTCCTACGAGCAGTACTTC.

This chain joins TRBV30 and TRBJ1-2; TRBD1 matches at 8 bases. CDR1 is GTSNPN, CDR2 SVGIG, per germline (reference sequence). The CDR3 covers 12 residues. With 7 bases clipped from V and 4 bases from J, the junction kept 5 bases outside the gene matches. DNA of the CDR3: TGTGCCTCGGACAGGGCCTTCTATGGCTACACCTTC. Protein: CASDRAFYGYTF.

This clone was counted between two and nine times. Germline is not matched at one junction end, which may reflect a read error. The chain couples TRBV28 to TRBJ1-2; D gene ambiguous. Germline V gene data show CDR1 as MDHEN and CDR2 as SYDVKM. CDR3 length: 13 amino acids. The CDR3 is CLSKGPTNYGYTF. The DNA for the CDR3 is TGCTTAAGTAAAGGACCGACCAACTATGGCTACACCTTC.

The genes are TRBV6-6 and TRBJ2-5; TRBD1 might be the D (6 bases). This CDR3 has 14 residues. The germline V gene encodes CDR1 MNHNY and CDR2 SVGAGI (reference sequence). Between the trimmed V and J ends, which lost 6 bases and 5 bases, there was a span of 16 bases. CDR3 residues: CASRFSATGETQYF. The DNA for the CDR3 is TGTGCCAGCAGGTTTAGCGCAACAGGGGAGACCCAGTACTTC.

This chain uses TRBV30 with TRBJ2-7; D gene unclear. Germline CDR1 is GTSNPN and CDR2 is SVGIG (reference sequence). The germline V and J ends were trimmed by 0 bases and 2 bases, with 8 bases remaining between them. The CDR3 is 13 amino acids. This chain's CDR3 is CAWSVLTAYEQYF. CDR3 sequence (DNA): TGTGCCTGGAGTGTACTTACAGCCTACGAGCAGTACTTC.

The V call is TRBV15, the J call TRBJ1-5; TRBD1 matches 8 bases. The germline gives CDR1 LNHNV, CDR2 YYDKDF (reference sequence). The CDR3 covers 14 residues. J gave up 8 bases and V 5 bases, and 8 bases lay outside the gene matches. This chain's CDR3 is CATSLPGGSKPQHF. For the CDR3, the DNA is TGTGCCACCAGCCTCCCAGGGGGCTCAAAGCCCCAGCATTTT.

This clone was observed a handful of times. The gene calls are TRBV2 and TRBJ2-7; the D is unclear. The CDR3 is 14 amino acids. V was clipped by 2 bases and J by 0 bases, with 8 bases between them. Germline CDR1 reads SNHLY; CDR2 reads FYNNEI. CDR3: CASSESQFSYEQYF. As DNA, the CDR3 is TGTGCCAGCAGTGAATCACAGTTCTCCTACGAGCAGTACTTC.

The chain couples TRBV9 to TRBJ2-1, with 7 bases that match TRBD2. The CDR3 has 16 residues. J was trimmed by 0 bases and V by 3 bases; bases with no gene match: 6. Germline V gene data show CDR1 as SGDLS and CDR2 as YYNGEE. CDR3: CASSGRAGISYNEQFF. CDR3 bases: TGTGCCAGCAGCGGAAGAGCGGGAATCTCCTACAATGAGCAGTTCTTC. Combining the CDR3 with reference TRBV9 and TRBJ2-1 gives the whole variable domain DSGVTQTPKHLITATGQRVTLRCSPRSGDLSVYWYQQSLDQGLQFLIQYYNGEERAKGNILERFSAQQFPDLHSELNLSSLELGDSALYFCASSGRAGISYNEQFFGPGTRLTVL.